What follows describes a single T cell receptor (beta chain). The antigen remains undetermined. Of the isolated RNA, all was reverse transcribed, and so the sequenced material was expressed TCRB transcripts. Produced via immunoSEQ multiplex PCR; TCRdb's table is partial and in-frame only. The sample has more than 350,000 clones; about an eighth are singletons. This sample was taken from a study of beta chain features in type 1 diabetes. Study findings and constraints: With patients and controls alike, PCR might favor shorter templates to an equal degree.

Donors underwent one heparinised blood draw, about 0.12 L on average. This sequence was found in a young woman in good health. The sequencing sample was made of naive CD4+ T cells from blood.

The DNA of the CDR3 is TGTGCCAGCAGCCAAGTGGGAGGGGCCATTTCACCCCTCCACTTT. Translation gives CASSQVGGAISPLHF. This chain joins TRBV4-2 and TRBJ1-6; maybe TRBD1 (5 bases). The CDR3 extends over 15 amino acids. From germline, CDR1 is LGHNA and CDR2 YNFKEQ. The V end was cut by 1 base, the J end by 9 bases, with 13 bases between.